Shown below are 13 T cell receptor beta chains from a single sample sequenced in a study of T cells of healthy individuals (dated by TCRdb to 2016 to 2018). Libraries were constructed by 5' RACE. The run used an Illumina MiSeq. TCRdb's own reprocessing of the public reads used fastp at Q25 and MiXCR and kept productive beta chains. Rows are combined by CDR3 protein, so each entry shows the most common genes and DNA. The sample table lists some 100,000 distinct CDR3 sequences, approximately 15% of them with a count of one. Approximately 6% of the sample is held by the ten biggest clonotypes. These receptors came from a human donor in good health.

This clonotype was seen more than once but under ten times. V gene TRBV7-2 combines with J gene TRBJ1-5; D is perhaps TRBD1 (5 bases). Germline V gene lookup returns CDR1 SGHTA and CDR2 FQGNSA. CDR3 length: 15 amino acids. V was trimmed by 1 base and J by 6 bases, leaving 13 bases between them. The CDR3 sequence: CASSLGGGVSQPQHF. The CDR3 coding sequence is TGTGCCAGCAGCTTAGGGGGGGGAGTAAGTCAGCCCCAGCATTTT.

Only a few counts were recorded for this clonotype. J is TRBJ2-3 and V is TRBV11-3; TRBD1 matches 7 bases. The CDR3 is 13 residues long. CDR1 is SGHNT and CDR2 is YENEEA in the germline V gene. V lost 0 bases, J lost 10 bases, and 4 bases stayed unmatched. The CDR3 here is CASSLERQGAQYF. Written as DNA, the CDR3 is TGTGCCAGCAGCTTAGAGAGACAGGGCGCGCAGTATTTT.

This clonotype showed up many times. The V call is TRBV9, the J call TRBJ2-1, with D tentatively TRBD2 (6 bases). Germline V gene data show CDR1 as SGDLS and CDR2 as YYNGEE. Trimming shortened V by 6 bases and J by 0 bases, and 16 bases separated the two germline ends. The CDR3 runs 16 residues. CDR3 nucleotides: TGTGCCAGCACCCTAGGTGGGGGGAGCTCCTACAATGAGCAGTTCTTC. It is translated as CASTLGGGSSYNEQFF.

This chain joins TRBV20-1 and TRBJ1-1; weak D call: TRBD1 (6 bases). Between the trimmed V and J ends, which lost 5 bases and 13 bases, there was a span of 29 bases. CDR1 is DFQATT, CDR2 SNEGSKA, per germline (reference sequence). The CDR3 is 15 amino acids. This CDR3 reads CSASRPGGPTRSGFF. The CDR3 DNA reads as TGCAGTGCTTCCCGACCCGGGGGCCCCACCCGAAGTGGTTTCTTT.

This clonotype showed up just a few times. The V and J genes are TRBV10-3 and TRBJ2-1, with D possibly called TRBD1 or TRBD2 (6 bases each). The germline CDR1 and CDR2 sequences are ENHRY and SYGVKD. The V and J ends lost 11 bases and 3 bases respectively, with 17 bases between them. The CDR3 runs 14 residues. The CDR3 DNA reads TGTGCCGTCCGAAGGGGGGAGGACTACAATGAGCAGTTCTTC. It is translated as CAVRRGEDYNEQFF.

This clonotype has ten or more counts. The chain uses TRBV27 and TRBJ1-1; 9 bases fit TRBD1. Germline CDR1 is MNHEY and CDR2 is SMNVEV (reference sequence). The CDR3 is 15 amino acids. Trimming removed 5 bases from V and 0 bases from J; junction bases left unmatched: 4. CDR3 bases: TGTGCCAGCAGTCCCTGGGACAGGGTGAACACTGAAGCTTTCTTT. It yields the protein CASSPWDRVNTEAFF.

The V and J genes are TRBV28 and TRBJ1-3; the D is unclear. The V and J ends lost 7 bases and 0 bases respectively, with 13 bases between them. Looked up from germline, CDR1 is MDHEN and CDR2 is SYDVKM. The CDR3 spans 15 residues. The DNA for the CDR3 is TGTGCCAGCACCATCGGACCGGGCTCTGGAAACACCATATATTTT. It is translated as CASTIGPGSGNTIYF.

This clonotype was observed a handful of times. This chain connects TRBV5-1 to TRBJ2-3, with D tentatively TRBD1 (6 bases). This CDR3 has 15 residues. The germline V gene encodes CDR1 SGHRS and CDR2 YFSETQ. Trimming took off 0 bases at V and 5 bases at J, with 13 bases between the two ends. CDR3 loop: CASSLGPRGGDTQYF. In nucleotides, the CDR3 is TGCGCCAGCAGCTTGGGCCCCCGAGGGGGAGATACGCAGTATTTT.

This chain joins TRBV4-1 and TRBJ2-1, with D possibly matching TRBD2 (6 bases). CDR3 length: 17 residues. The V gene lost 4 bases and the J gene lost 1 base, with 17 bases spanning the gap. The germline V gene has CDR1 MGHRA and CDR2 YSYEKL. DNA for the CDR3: TGCGCCAGCAGCCTCCTTTGGGCGGGACCATCCTACAATGAGCAGTTCTTC. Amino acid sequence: CASSLLWAGPSYNEQFF.

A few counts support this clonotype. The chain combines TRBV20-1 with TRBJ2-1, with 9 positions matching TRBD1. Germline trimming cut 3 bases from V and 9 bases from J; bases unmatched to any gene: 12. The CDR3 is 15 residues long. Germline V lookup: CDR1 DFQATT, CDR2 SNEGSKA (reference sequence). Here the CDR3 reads CSASTLRDRVGEQFF. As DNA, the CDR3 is TGCAGTGCTAGTACTCTTCGGGACAGGGTTGGTGAGCAGTTCTTC.

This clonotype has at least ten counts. CDR3 protein: CSPWGMSSYNSPLHF. The CDR3 nucleotides are TGCAGCCCATGGGGGATGAGCTCCTATAATTCACCCCTCCACTTT. This sequence joins TRBV20-1 and TRBJ1-6, with D perhaps TRBD1 (5 bases). The CDR3 length is 15 residues. CDR1 and CDR2 (germline): DFQATT, SNEGSKA (reference sequence).

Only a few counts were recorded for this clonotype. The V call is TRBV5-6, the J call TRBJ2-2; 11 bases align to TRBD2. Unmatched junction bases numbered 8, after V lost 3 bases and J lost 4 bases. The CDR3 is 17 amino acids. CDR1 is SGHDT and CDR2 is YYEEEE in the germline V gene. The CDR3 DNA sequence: TGTGCCAGCAGCTACCAACGACTAGCGGGGCCCACCGGGGAGCTGTTTTTT. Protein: CASSYQRLAGPTGELFF.

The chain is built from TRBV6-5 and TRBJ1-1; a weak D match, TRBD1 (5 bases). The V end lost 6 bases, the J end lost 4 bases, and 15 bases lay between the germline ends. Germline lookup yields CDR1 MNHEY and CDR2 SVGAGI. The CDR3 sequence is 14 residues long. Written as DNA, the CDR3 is TGTGCCAGCAGCCTTTCGTCGGGGGGCACTGAAGCTTTCTTT. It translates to CASSLSSGGTEAFF.